This T cell receptor beta chain was retrieved from a study of blood T cell repertoires in COVID-19. Study in general: Researchers got acute and convalescent COVID-19 samples from the United States, Italy and Spain. PBMCs, B-cell-depleted T cells, or T cells provided the cDNA or gDNA that made up the material.

V lost 8 bases and J lost 7, with 18 bases in between. The CDR3 has 13 amino acids. Libraries were prepared by immunoSEQ multiplex PCR; TCRdb keeps only in-frame clonotypes and omits some of them. This sample has under 140,000 clones, with approximately 90% found just once. The source is a woman between 45 and 60 years old with acute or convalescent COVID-19. The chain carries TRBV12-3 or TRBV12-4 and TRBJ2-7, with D unresolved. Sequenced: peripheral blood. CDR3 nucleotide sequence: TGTGCCAGCGCCGGCGGCTCGCTGCTAGAGCAGTACTTC. It encodes CASAGGSLLEQYF.